A selection of T cell receptor beta chains follows, all from one sample in a study of T-cell memory formation after mild COVID-19. MiXCR, run by TCRdb on the 5' RACE reads, gives a single entry per CDR3 protein. The sample holds hundreds of thousands of distinct CDR3 sequences, roughly 25% seen once. Input material: PBMCs or a T cell subset sorted from them (not recorded which). Receptors originate from an adult woman who had mild COVID-19 (a few samples of this study predate the infection). Cell type and time point are not known. Both conserved end residues are part of each CDR3.

j_call | v_call | cdr3_aa
TRBJ2-2 | TRBV4-2 | CASSPTDGRRTGELFF
TRBJ2-3 | TRBV5-1 | CASSLYLTGMADTQYF
TRBJ2-1 | TRBV29-1 | CSVEEGGRGTYNEQFF
TRBJ1-3 | TRBV20-1 | CSATSETGSGNTIYF
TRBJ1-6 | TRBV5-6 | CASSVGQGNSPLHF
TRBJ1-1 | TRBV5-4 | CASSLGTYVNTEAFF
TRBJ2-5 | TRBV7-7 | CASSFTGAETQYF
TRBJ2-1 | TRBV19 | CASSMGSASYNEQFF
TRBJ2-7 | TRBV6-5 | CASSYGPGGEQYF
TRBJ2-3 | TRBV20-1 | CSALRGPLAGVKDTQYF
TRBJ1-1 | TRBV30 | CAWRSESNTEAFF
TRBJ2-3 | TRBV11-1 | CASSLTPNQGTADTQYF
TRBJ2-3 | TRBV5-5 | CASSRRGGSLDTQYF
TRBJ2-7 | TRBV25-1 | CASSGGTGGIDEQYF
TRBJ2-7 | TRBV15 | CATSRDAMLAGNSYEQYF
TRBJ2-3 | TRBV12-3/TRBV12-4 | CASRLSGPNGDTQYF
TRBJ2-4 | TRBV5-7 | CASSFRVGEDNIQYF
TRBJ2-5 | TRBV18 | CASSPRTGGVETQYF
TRBJ1-1 | TRBV9 | CASSVATGIGTEAFF
TRBJ2-5 | TRBV6-2/TRBV6-3 | CASSYWAGPEETQYF
TRBJ2-1 | TRBV10-3 | CAIAGQPYNEQFF
TRBJ2-7 | TRBV6-6 | CASSYLQGSEQYF
TRBJ2-3 | TRBV11-2 | CASSLVAGWGDTQYF
TRBJ2-1 | TRBV10-3 | CAIRETSGGYDEQFF
TRBJ1-2 | TRBV18 | CASDRGLNYGYTF
TRBJ2-3 | TRBV12-3/TRBV12-4 | CASSLLTSGERADTQYF
TRBJ2-2 | TRBV9 | CASSVGTAGYNTGELFF
TRBJ2-3 | TRBV5-1 | CASSPVWGLDTDTQYF
TRBJ1-6 | TRBV5-1 | CASSFGQGLYSPLHF
TRBJ2-4 | TRBV20-1 | CSARGGLGLAKNIQYF
TRBJ2-3 | TRBV24-1 | CATSLLGTGGYDTQYF
TRBJ2-1 | TRBV7-3 | CASSPPVGSGEQFF
TRBJ1-1 | TRBV12-3/TRBV12-4 | CRSGMGVSTEAFF
TRBJ2-5 | TRBV9 | CASSVVGNSQETQYF
TRBJ1-1 | TRBV7-2 | CASSFSRVGTEAFF
TRBJ2-1 | TRBV12-5 | CASGSGQGAYNEQFF
TRBJ2-3 | TRBV7-3 | CASSLTGGPDTQYF
TRBJ2-1 | TRBV10-3 | CAIKASSADEQFF
TRBJ2-1 | TRBV18 | CASSPRGNYNEQFF
TRBJ2-1 | TRBV29-1 | CSVPLQGGSGFNEQFF
TRBJ1-1 | TRBV6-6 | CASSYTQGRLNTEAFF
TRBJ2-7 | TRBV12-3/TRBV12-4 | CASSPRTSFYEQYF
TRBJ1-2 | TRBV12-3/TRBV12-4 | CASLRTGGYGYTF
TRBJ2-7 | TRBV7-6 | CASSVSLEHRVHEQYF
TRBJ2-7 | TRBV7-8 | CASSSADLTFSYEQYF
TRBJ2-7 | TRBV5-1 | CASCAGTGSYEQYF
TRBJ2-3 | TRBV7-9 | CASSSLDRGGADTQYF
TRBJ1-2 | TRBV5-1 | CASSTQGQGNVDGYTF
TRBJ1-3 | TRBV15 | CATSLEAGNTIYF
TRBJ2-3 | TRBV7-2 | CASSLDGPAGRSTDTQYF
TRBJ1-3 | TRBV24-1 | CATSDSRSGAGNTIYF
TRBJ2-3 | TRBV20-1 | CSASPPGDTQYF
TRBJ1-4 | TRBV20-1 | CSVRRDSDKVFF
TRBJ2-2 | TRBV7-9 | CASSPLGSGGTGELFF
TRBJ2-3 | TRBV6-1 | CASSESIAASTDTQYF
TRBJ2-1 | TRBV9 | CASSVVRGEQFF
TRBJ1-4 | TRBV18 | CASSGQGGYEKLFF
TRBJ2-5 | TRBV7-9 | CASSFWTRRANDETQYF
TRBJ2-5 | TRBV18 | CASSDAFGAGEETQYF
TRBJ1-1 | TRBV5-1 | CASSSGDRVSTEAFF